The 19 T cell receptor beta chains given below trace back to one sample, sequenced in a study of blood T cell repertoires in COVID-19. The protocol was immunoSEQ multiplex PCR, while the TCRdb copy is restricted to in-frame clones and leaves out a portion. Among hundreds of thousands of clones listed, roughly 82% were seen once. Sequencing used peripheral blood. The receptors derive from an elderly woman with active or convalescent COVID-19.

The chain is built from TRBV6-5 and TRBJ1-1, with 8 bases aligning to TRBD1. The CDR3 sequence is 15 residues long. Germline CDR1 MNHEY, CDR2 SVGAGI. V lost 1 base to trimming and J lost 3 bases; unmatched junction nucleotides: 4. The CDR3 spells CASSYLGQGDTEAFF. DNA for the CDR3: TGTGCCAGCAGTTACTTAGGACAGGGAGACACTGAAGCTTTCTTT.

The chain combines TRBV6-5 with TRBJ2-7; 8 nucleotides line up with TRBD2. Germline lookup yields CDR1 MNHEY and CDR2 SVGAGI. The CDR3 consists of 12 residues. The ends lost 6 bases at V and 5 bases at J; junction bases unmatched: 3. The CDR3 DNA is TGTGCCAGCAGGACTAGCGTCGACGAGCAGTACTTC. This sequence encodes CASRTSVDEQYF.

CDR3 region: CASSLGEQGADTIYF. CDR3 DNA: TGCGCCAGCAGCCTCGGGGAACAGGGGGCAGACACCATATATTTT. The chain combines TRBV4-1 with TRBJ1-3; the match to TRBD1 covers 9 bases. Germline V CDR1 and CDR2: MGHRA, YSYEKL. The CDR3 contains 15 residues. Trimming cost V 4 bases and J 8 bases; bases outside gene matches: 9.

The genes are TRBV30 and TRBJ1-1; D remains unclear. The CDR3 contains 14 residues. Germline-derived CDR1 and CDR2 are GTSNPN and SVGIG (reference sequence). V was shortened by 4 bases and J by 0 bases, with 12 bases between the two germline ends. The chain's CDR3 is CAWTRVAMNTEAFF. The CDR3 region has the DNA TGTGCCTGGACGAGGGTGGCTATGAACACTGAAGCTTTCTTT.

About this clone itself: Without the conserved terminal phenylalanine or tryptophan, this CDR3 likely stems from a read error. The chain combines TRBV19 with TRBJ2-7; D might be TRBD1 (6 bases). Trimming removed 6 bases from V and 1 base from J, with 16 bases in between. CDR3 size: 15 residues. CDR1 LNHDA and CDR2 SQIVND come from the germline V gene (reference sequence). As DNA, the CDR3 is TGTGCCAGTAGGCCAAGGGGTGGACAGTCCTACGAGCAGTACCTC. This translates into CASRPRGGQSYEQYL.

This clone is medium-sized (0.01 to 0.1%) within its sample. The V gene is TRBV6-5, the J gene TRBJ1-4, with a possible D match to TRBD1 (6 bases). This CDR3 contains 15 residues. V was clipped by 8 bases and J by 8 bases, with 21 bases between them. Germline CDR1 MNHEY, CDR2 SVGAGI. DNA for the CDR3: TGTGCCAGCCGGCCTTCAGGGGAGCCCGGAGAAAAACTGTTTTTT. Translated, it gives CASRPSGEPGEKLFF.

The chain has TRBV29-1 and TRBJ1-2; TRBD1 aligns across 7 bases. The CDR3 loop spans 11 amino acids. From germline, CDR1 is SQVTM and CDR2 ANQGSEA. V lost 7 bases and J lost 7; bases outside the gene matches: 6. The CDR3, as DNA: TGCAGCGCCTTACAGGGGATTGGCTACACCTTC. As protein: CSALQGIGYTF.

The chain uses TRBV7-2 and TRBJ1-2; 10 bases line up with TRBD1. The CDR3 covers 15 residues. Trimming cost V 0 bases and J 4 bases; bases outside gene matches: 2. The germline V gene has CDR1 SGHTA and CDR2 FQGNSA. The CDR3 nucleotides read TGTGCCAGCAGCTTAGCCGGGACAGGGGTCTATGGCTACACCTTC. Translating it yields CASSLAGTGVYGYTF.

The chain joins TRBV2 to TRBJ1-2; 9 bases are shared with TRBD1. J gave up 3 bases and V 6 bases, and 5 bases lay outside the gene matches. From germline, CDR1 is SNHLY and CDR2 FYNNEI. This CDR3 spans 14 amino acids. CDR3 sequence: CASRDRQGDYGYTF. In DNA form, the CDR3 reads TGTGCCAGCAGAGATAGACAGGGGGACTATGGCTACACCTTC.

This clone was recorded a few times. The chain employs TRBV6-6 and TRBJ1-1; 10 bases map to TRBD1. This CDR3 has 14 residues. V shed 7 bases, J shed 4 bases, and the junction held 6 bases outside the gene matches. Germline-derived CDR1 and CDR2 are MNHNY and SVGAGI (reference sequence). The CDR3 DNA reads TGTGCCAGCAATTCCCGGGACAGGGGCACTGAAGCTTTCTTT. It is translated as CASNSRDRGTEAFF.

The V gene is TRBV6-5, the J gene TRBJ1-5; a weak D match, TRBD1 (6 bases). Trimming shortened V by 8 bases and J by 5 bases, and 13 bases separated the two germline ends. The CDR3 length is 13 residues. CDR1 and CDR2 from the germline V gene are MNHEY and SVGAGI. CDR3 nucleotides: TGTGCCAGCGGCGGACAGAGGCATCAGCCCCAGCATTTT. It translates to CASGGQRHQPQHF.

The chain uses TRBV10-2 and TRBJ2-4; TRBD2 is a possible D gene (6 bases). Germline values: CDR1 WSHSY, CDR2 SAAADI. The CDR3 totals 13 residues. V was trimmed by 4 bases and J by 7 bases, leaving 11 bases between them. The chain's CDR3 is CASSVSGLNIQYF. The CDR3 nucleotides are TGCGCCAGCAGTGTGAGCGGGCTGAACATTCAGTACTTC.

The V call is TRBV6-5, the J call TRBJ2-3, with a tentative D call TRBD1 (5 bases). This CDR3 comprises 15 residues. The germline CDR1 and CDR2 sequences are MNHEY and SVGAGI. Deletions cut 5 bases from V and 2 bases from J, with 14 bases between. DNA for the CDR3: TGTGCCAGCAGTCCAAGACAGCCGCTCACAGATACGCAGTATTTT. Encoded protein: CASSPRQPLTDTQYF.

The CDR3, as DNA: TGTGCCAGCAGTTCGCCGGGACAGATAAACACTGAAGCTTTCTTT. This translates into CASSSPGQINTEAFF. The chain employs TRBV27 and TRBJ1-1; 7 bases fit TRBD1. The V gene's germline CDR1 is MNHEY and CDR2 SMNVEV (reference sequence). The junction had 7 bases not matched to a gene; V was cut back by 4 bases and J by 2 bases. The CDR3 sequence is 15 residues long.

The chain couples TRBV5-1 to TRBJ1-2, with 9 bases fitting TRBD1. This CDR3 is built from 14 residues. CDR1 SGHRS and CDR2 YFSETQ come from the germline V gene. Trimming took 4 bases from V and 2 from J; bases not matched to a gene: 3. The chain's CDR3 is CASSGGTGNYGYTF. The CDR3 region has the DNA TGCGCCAGCAGCGGAGGGACAGGGAACTATGGCTACACCTTC.

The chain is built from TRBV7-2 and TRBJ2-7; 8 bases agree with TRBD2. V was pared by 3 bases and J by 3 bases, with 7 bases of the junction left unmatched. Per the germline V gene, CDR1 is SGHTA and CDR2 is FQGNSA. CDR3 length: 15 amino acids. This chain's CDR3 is CASSFTPGGNYEQYF. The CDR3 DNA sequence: TGTGCCAGCAGCTTTACGCCGGGGGGGAACTACGAGCAGTACTTC.

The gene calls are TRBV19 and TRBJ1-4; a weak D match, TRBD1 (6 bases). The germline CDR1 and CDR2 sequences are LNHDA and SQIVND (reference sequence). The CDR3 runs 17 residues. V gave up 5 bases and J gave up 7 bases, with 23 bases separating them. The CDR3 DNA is TGTGCCAGTAGTGCCATTACAGGGTCCGCGCGTGTTGAAAAACTGTTTTTT. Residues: CASSAITGSARVEKLFF.

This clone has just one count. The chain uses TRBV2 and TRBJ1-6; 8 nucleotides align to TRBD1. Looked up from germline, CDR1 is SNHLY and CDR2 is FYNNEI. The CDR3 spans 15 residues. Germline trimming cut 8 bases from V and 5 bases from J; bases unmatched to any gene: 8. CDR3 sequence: CASSLLGQDNSPLHF. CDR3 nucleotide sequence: TGTGCCAGCTCCCTGTTGGGACAGGATAATTCACCCCTCCACTTT.

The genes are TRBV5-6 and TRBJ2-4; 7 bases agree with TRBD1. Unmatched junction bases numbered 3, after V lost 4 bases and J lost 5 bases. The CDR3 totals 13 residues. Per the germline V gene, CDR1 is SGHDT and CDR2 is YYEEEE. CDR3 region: CASSTGTENIQYF. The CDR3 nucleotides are TGTGCCAGCAGCACCGGGACAGAAAACATTCAGTACTTC.